The present T cell receptor (beta chain) was sequenced within a study of beta chain features in type 1 diabetes. The CDR3 has 12 residues. CDR1 and CDR2 from the germline V gene are LGHNA and YSLEER. Trimming stripped 4 bases from V and 10 bases from J, with 11 bases between. Since all of the isolated RNA was reverse transcribed, expressed TCRB transcripts were what got sequenced. Average reads for naive, central memory and regulatory T cell samples were about 3.57 million. Generated by immunoSEQ multiplex PCR, the TCRdb table keeps only in-frame clones and is missing some. The profile shows under 400,000 clones, less than 20% of them singletons. Whole-study findings and limits: Significant though moderate, a shortening of TCRB CDR3s appeared in all four CD4+ subsets of Type 1 diabetes patients.

Worth noting for this clone: The antigen is undetermined.

The chain recombines TRBV4-3 with TRBJ2-1; a possible D gene is TRBD1 (7 bases). The sample taken for sequencing was naive CD4+ T cells from blood. The receptor was isolated from a woman younger than 30 in good health. Written as DNA, the CDR3 is TGCGCCAGCAGCCGCCCAGGGGGGGAGCAGTTCTTC. Protein: CASSRPGGEQFF.